This T cell receptor (beta chain) appears in the sequencing data of a study of T-cell reconstitution after alpha-beta-depleted transplantation in children. The study's findings and limits: Day-60 TCRbeta diversity that was high in some patients was derived from surviving recipient T cells and thymic progenitors. Several hundred graft clones that had expanded were reportedly the source of alpha-beta T cells about two months after transplant.

The germline CDR1 and CDR2 sequences are SGHVS and FQNEAQ. The ends were cut back, 1 base at V and 12 bases at J, with 12 bases in the middle. The CDR3 has 12 amino acids. This sample's TCRbeta library carried unique molecular identifier barcodes. Each CDR3 protein gets one entry after TCRdb re-called the PCR reads with MiXCR. The data hold over 150,000 distinct CDR3 sequences, with roughly 7% observed a single time. This clonotype was seen at least ten times. Its antigen remains unknown. Sequencing used PBMCs, obtained before TCRalphabeta/CD19-depleted stem cell transplant. The chain joins TRBV7-8 to TRBJ1-1, with D perhaps matching TRBD1 (6 bases). This receptor was obtained from a boy aged 2 to 9 with acute lymphoblastic leukemia, due to receive a stem cell transplant. The CDR3 loop reads CASSLGWDNPFF. CDR3 coding DNA: TGTGCCAGCAGCTTAGGTTGGGACAATCCTTTCTTT.